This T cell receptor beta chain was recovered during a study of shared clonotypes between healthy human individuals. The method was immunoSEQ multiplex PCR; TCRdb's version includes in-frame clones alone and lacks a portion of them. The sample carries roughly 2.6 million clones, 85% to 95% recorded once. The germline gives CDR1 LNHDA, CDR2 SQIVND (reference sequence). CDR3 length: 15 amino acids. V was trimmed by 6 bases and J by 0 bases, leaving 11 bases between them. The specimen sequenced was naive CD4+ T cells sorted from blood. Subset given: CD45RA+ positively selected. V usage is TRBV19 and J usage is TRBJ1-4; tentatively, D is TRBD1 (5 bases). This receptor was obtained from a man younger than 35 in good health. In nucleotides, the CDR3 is TGTGCCAGTAGCGGAGGGGTACCAACTAATGAAAAACTGTTTTTT. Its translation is CASSGGVPTNEKLFF.